What follows describes a single T cell receptor (beta chain). What this receptor recognizes is not known. No much larger clone exists at a distance of one base, and base qualities are not known. These data come from a study of cytomegalovirus exposure and HLA in healthy donors (dated by TCRdb to about 2017). With regard to the full study: An earlier analysis of some 500 of the donors reported roughly 300 Gb of sequence data and some 120 million unique TCR beta sequences from about 180 million T cells. Four to six DR-DQ haplotypes were handled as single units for association and clustering, since linkage in the cohort was strong. HLA typing included class I and class II loci at four-digit resolution. The genetic ancestry cluster associated with self-reported Caucasian donors included roughly 84% of the roughly 400 genotyped donors. To predict cytomegalovirus infection status, the study brought together high-throughput TCR immunosequencing, statistical association of individual TCRs with disease status, and machine learning. Genome-wide SNP genotypes for about three fifths of the roughly 700 donors were used in a later genetic analysis, which treated that subset as a discovery cohort. Typing coverage differed by locus: A, B, C, DRB1 and DQB1 were typed in about 629-640 donors, DQA1 in about 500, DPA1 in some 610, and DPB1 in around 490. In addition to the first cohort of about 650 subjects, a separate validation cohort of about 120 different subjects was used. An early release covering over 500 HLA-typed donors comprised roughly 300 gigabases of sequencing data and around 85 million unique TCR sequences. An earlier analysis of fewer than 700 of the donors applied high-throughput TCR beta sequencing to assess whether each TCR beta V gene segment acted as functional or pseudogenic. Across some 400 genotyped donors of the cohort, an average of approximately 220,000 unique TCR beta nucleotide sequences per donor were sequenced, and roughly 18% of those sequences were non-productive. All discovery cohort repertoires had been generated using a single sequencing platform. Using immunosequencing, the study profiled T cell repertoires from roughly 650 subjects and related those repertoires to cytomegalovirus serostatus. Donor age, sex, ethnicity and CMV serostatus were compiled together with the repertoire data. In the later analysis, no new phenotypic data were used to find candidate immune exposures; instead, reliance was placed on TCR beta sequences and their occurrence across donors. A later analysis re-examined previously published TCR beta repertoires from hundreds of donors and added high-resolution HLA genotyping to investigate patterns of TCR occurrence. The study aimed to test whether cataloging public T cell receptors could reveal signatures of past pathogen exposure. The investigation overall reported the following: In a later analysis, HLA-associated TCR beta chains were found to be more clonally expanded and to have lower generation probabilities than equally common non-associated chains. CMV serostatus was the only immune exposure information available for the cohort. Sequencing depth was assumed to be roughly uniform across donors in the presence/absence analyses, though that assumption may not hold. Most TCR sequences were observed very rarely across donors, whereas some public TCRs were present in many individuals. Only TCR beta chains were sequenced in this cohort, and the absence of alpha or paired-chain data limited detectable features. In a later analysis, several top co-occurrence clusters were reported to appear linked to parvovirus B19, influenza, CMV and Epstein-Barr virus. Cytomegalovirus status was reported to be diagnosed by the classifier with high specificity and sensitivity in both the original and validation cohorts. Three of the identified cytomegalovirus-associated TCR beta chains were confirmed in vitro to be specific for cytomegalovirus antigens. Specific HLA alleles were associated with 15,000 to 20,000 TCR beta sequences at a false discovery rate of 0.05 in a later analysis. In a later analysis, TCR association rates were found to vary across HLA loci, with the most associated TCRs seen for DRB1 alleles and the fewest for HLA-C alleles. It was suggested by the authors that the approach could potentially be generalized to other disease states and immunological phenotypes. An association between a missense DCLRE1C variant and V-gene and J-gene trimming of TCR beta chains was found in a later genetic analysis and replicated in an independent cohort. HLA typing was unavailable for some donors at each locus, so association tests used only the typed subset. Linkage disequilibrium might explain the correlated functional status among segregating V segments, but an unknown experimental factor could not be excluded. A cluster of highly shared sequence variants was judged likely to be a technical artifact of the sequencing pipeline. The study listed 150 to 200 TCR beta chains as associated with cytomegalovirus. Most CMV-associated TCR beta chains appeared to be HLA-restricted in a later analysis, and the HLA associations seemed to be driven largely by CMV exposure. Because counts were too low, seventeen rarely observed V segments, including chromosome 9 orphons, were excluded from the earlier analysis of around 590 of the donors. When HLA alleles, especially DR and DQ, strongly co-occurred, TCR associations were difficult to assign to individual alleles. Broadly in line with IMGT annotations, most TCR beta V segments showed up in productive rearrangements about 90% or about 30% of the time in an earlier analysis of 450 to 600 of the donors. Some IMGT-functional V segments, including TRBV6-2 and TRBV6-3, could not be distinguished by the 87-base-pair reads and were therefore excluded. According to a later genetic analysis, donors in an Asian-associated ancestry cluster had fewer N-insertions in productive TCRs than the approximately 710-donor mean. A further reported finding was that TCR beta sequences accurately predicted the HLA-A and HLA-B alleles for most subjects in the first cohort.

Libraries were made using the immunoSEQ multiplex PCR assay. For the multiplex PCR, a mixture combining 60 forward primers for TCR Vbeta segments and 13 reverse primers for TCR Jbeta segments was used. Amplification of the CDR3 region of rearranged TCR beta genes was performed with a multiplex PCR assay on genomic DNA. Amplified TCR beta libraries were sequenced as 87-base-pair reads on the Illumina HiSeq System. As for the original processing: Across the 666 repertoires, a later analysis counted 60 million to 90 million unique TCR beta chains, around 10 million of which were shared by at least two donors. Raw reads were error-corrected and collapsed into unique sequences with a nearest-neighbor algorithm that merged closely related sequences to remove PCR and sequencing errors. To assign V, D and J gene segments, CDR3 sequences were aligned to IMGT reference sequences. Each retained sequence needed at least a six-nucleotide match to both a V gene segment and a J gene segment. A rearrangement was called productive if the CDR3 had no stop codons and remained in frame with V and J, and every other rearrangement was called non-productive. Following IMGT convention, CDR3 was defined as the stretch from the second conserved V-encoded cysteine to the conserved J-encoded phenylalanine. The earlier analysis of 550 to 650 of the donors excluded any sequence lacking an unambiguous match to a single V gene segment. In an earlier analysis of around 600 of the donors, V segments were called functional above 56.7% productive rearrangements and were called segregating when the between-donor standard deviation exceeded 5%. A statistical classification framework was developed to diagnose cytomegalovirus status using the catalog of TCR beta chain sequences. V and J gene assignment, in a later analysis, came from comparing TCR nucleotide sequences with IMGT/GENE-DB human TR gene sequences. The TCRdist pipeline was used in a later analysis to assign CDR3 sequences and most-parsimonious VDJ recombination scenarios. In a later analysis, each TCR beta chain was defined by its CDR3 amino acid sequence together with its V-gene family, and reads lacking a unique V-gene family were excluded. As a way to deal with suspected cross-contamination and a sequencing artifact, a later analysis dropped 450 to 600 nucleotide sequences that were highly shared and had low generation probability. In a later analysis, a clonal expansion index for each public chain was calculated from normalized within-repertoire ranks of inferred template counts. In a later analysis, generation probabilities were computed using a VDJ recombination model fitted to out-of-frame rearrangements, and the results were checked against IGoR. Hypergeometric tests were used in a later analysis to score TCR-TCR, TCR-HLA and TCR-CMV co-occurrence, with a repertoire-size bias correction applied to the TCR pairs. To estimate false discovery rates, a later analysis permuted the HLA or CMV assignments 20 times. In a later analysis, co-occurring TCRs were grouped using DBSCAN, and TCRdist sequence similarity was added for clustering within HLA-allele-positive subsets. Repertoires with fewer than 30,000 or more than 120,000 public chains were left out of co-occurrence clustering, as were four to six repertoires with anomalous nucleotide sharing. TCRdb limited this immuneACCESS table to in-frame rearrangements with V and J called. A share of clones is missing; checked studies link under half to unresolved V genes, and the rest is unexplained. That table is the source of V, J and clone size, and D and trimming were worked out from the DNA. The sample table lists fewer than 200,000 clones, approximately 84% of them with a count of one. The leading ten clones occupy 2% to 3% of the sample.

In total, more than 500 healthy bone marrow donors made up the cohort. At the time of sampling, every cohort member was nominally healthy, though immune exposures that went unrecorded were likely present. The donor tested CMV seropositive, placing the donor among the approximately 310 seropositive members of the cohort. Each donor provided a peripheral blood sample, and peripheral blood mononuclear cells were used for TCR beta sequencing. The Qiagen DNeasy Blood Extraction Kit was used to extract genomic DNA from the blood cell samples. CDR1 and CDR2, per the germline V gene, are MNHEY and SVGAGI. There are 15 amino acids in the CDR3, from cysteine to phenylalanine inclusive. Only CDR3 DNA remains: 45 bases, in frame from the first base. Trimming removed 2 bases from V and 4 bases from J, leaving 11 bases between the germline ends.

This TCR was sampled from a man aged 25-45 years in good health and CMV-seropositive. The specimen sequenced was PBMCs. Rearrangement joined TRBV6-5 to TRBJ2-2, with no reliable assignment of the D segment. The DNA reads as follows: TGTGCCAGCAGTTACGATGGTAGCCGCACCGGGGAGCTGTTTTTT. The resulting protein is CASSYDGSRTGELFF.